This T cell receptor beta chain appears in the sequencing data of a study of T cells in Graves' hyperthyroidism and ophthalmopathy. The PBMCs had their origin in roughly 9.8 ml of fresh peripheral blood. V was cut by 6 bases and J by 6 bases, with 21 bases left in between. Per the germline V gene, CDR1 is MDHEN and CDR2 is SYDVKM. The CDR3 runs 15 residues. Amplification of TCR beta CDR3 regions used RNA as the template. When the TCR CDR3 underwent first-round RT-PCR, the HTBI primer set was used. TCRdb fed the multiplex PCR reads into MiXCR, producing one record per CDR3 protein. The sample includes 530,000 or so distinct CDR3 sequences, 17% of them seen just once. General study findings and limits: From stable hyperthyroidism, ophthalmopathy was separated by a 13 V-J model.

This clonotype was picked up many times. Its antigen is unidentified. The clonotype was recovered from a woman aged 18-29 years with Graves' ophthalmopathy. Material: blood. The chain carries TRBV28 and TRBJ2-7; D tentatively fits TRBD1 or TRBD2 (5 bases each). The CDR3 here is CASSSSGTGPGEQYF. The CDR3 nucleotides read TGTGCCAGCAGCTCCTCCGGGACGGGACCTGGCGAGCAGTACTTC.